This T cell receptor (beta chain) is drawn from a study of Graves' ophthalmopathy and Graves' hyperthyroidism. Study summary: In this cohort's terms, stable hyperthyroidism meant no ophthalmopathy by 18 months of follow-up.

Eligible hyperthyroidism cases comprised new diagnoses of under 2 months' duration in individuals aged 18 to 65. Study outcomes and limitations: Among expanded thyroid clonotypes above 0.001 frequency, most also occurred in blood. Forecasting of ophthalmopathy progression by the model achieved 70.59% sensitivity and roughly 75% specificity.

Turning to this clonotype: The antigen is unknown. This may arise from a read error, as a much more abundant clone is one base away.

CDR3 regions of TCR beta were amplified from RNA transcripts. The authors performed first-round RT-PCR with HTBI primers and then a second-round multiplex PCR. TCRdb recomputed calls from the multiplex PCR reads with MiXCR, one row per CDR3 protein. The sample gives over a million distinct CDR3 sequences, about 35% of which show up once; around 10% is in the top ten. The CDR3 runs to 15 residues. Germline assignment: CDR1 MGHRA and CDR2 YSYEKL. This TCR derives from an adult man with Graves' hyperthyroidism. The sample taken for sequencing was peripheral blood or thyroid tissue (not recorded which). The chain is built from TRBV4-1 and TRBJ1-2, with TRBD1 as a possible D gene (6 bases). CDR3 residues: CASSQEAGQNHGCTF. The DNA for the CDR3 is TGCGCCAGCAGCCAAGAAGCAGGACAGAATCATGGCTGCACCTTC.